Shown below are 6 T cell receptor beta chains from a single sample sequenced in a study of blood T cell repertoires in COVID-19 (dated by TCRdb to the early 2020s). Library preparation employed the immunoSEQ multiplex PCR assay. TCRdb obtained this table from immuneACCESS and retained in-frame rearrangements with V and J assigned. These tables miss some clones; where compared with another copy, unresolved V genes account for less than half of the shortfall, and the remainder is unexplained. A total of 170,000 or so clones appear in this sample, more than 75% of them only once. The ten biggest clones cover approximately 0.62% of the sample. The specimen was peripheral blood. These receptors all come from a man between 60 and 70 years old with COVID-19, enrolled during active disease.

The chain combines TRBV6-2 or TRBV6-3 with TRBJ1-5, with a weak D call TRBD1 (5 bases). The CDR3 covers 14 residues. V dropped 2 bases and J dropped 1 base, with 6 bases sitting between them. CDR1 MNHEY and CDR2 SVGEGT come from the germline V gene. The CDR3: CASSYRGSNQPQHF. DNA for the CDR3: TGTGCCAGCAGTTACAGGGGAAGCAATCAGCCCCAGCATTTT.

V gene TRBV11-2 combines with J gene TRBJ2-4; no clear D gene. Trimming removed 1 base at V and 1 base at J, with 8 bases between. The CDR3 has 15 amino acids. Germline lookup yields CDR1 SGHAT and CDR2 FQNNGV. This chain's CDR3 is CASSLVGNAKNIQYF. As DNA, the CDR3 is TGTGCCAGCAGCTTAGTTGGCAATGCCAAAAACATTCAGTACTTC.

The chain joins TRBV4-3 to TRBJ2-1; 9 nucleotides match TRBD2. With 2 bases clipped from V and 9 bases from J, the junction kept 2 bases outside the gene matches. From germline, CDR1 is LGHNA and CDR2 YSLEER. This CDR3 is built from 13 residues. This CDR3 is CASSQLSGGEQFF. CDR3 in DNA: TGCGCCAGCAGCCAACTTAGCGGGGGTGAGCAGTTCTTC.

This clone was seen once. The J gene is TRBJ1-5, the V gene TRBV12-3 or TRBV12-4; 8 nucleotides agree with TRBD1. The CDR3 is 13 amino acids. V was pared by 6 bases and J by 7 bases, with 5 bases of the junction left unmatched. The CDR3 region has the DNA TGTGCCAGCAGACAGGGGGAGTGGCAGCCCCAGCATTTT. Its protein is CASRQGEWQPQHF.

The rearrangement uses TRBV28 and TRBJ1-5; no firm D call. Trimming pared 2 bases from V and 6 bases from J, leaving 5 bases between. Germline V gene data show CDR1 as MDHEN and CDR2 as SYDVKM. The CDR3 spans 12 residues. This CDR3 is CASSLRGQPQHF. CDR3 nucleotide sequence: TGTGCCAGCAGTTTACGGGGTCAGCCCCAGCATTTT.

V usage is TRBV7-9 and J usage is TRBJ2-5, with 7 bases lining up with TRBD2. V lost 0 bases, J lost 1 base, and 2 bases stayed unmatched. This CDR3 contains 15 residues. Germline V gives CDR1 SEHNR, CDR2 FQNEAQ (reference sequence). CDR3 coding DNA: TGTGCCAGCAGCTTAGCGGGGACTATCCAAGAGACCCAGTACTTC. Protein: CASSLAGTIQETQYF.